The 29 T cell receptor beta chains below come from one sample, sequenced in a study of cytomegalovirus exposure and HLA in healthy donors. The study ran its PCR with 60 Vbeta and 13 Jbeta primers. The table came from immunoSEQ multiplex PCR; TCRdb's copy has only in-frame clones and leaves some out. Of 170,000 or so clones in the sample, approximately 81% were seen once. The sequenced material came from PBMCs. These receptors all come from a woman aged 25 to 39 in good health and CMV-seronegative.

This sequence joins TRBV5-1 and TRBJ2-5; 10 bases match TRBD1. CDR3 length equals 13 residues. Germline V gives CDR1 SGHRS, CDR2 YFSETQ. The V and J ends lost 4 bases and 5 bases, in that order; junction bases with no gene match: 2. CDR3 protein: CASSGTGVETQYF. CDR3 coding DNA: TGCGCCAGCAGCGGGACAGGGGTGGAGACCCAGTACTTC.

J is TRBJ2-7 and V is TRBV4-3; 7 bases are a match to TRBD1. Germline V gene data show CDR1 as LGHNA and CDR2 as YSLEER. Unmatched junction bases numbered 2, after V lost 1 base and J lost 2 bases. The CDR3 sequence is 14 residues long. The CDR3 DNA follows: TGCGCCAGCAGCCAAGGCGGACAGGCCTACGAGCAGTACTTC. Translation: CASSQGGQAYEQYF.

The chain uses TRBV5-6 and TRBJ2-5; D may match TRBD1 or TRBD2 (6 bases each). Germline V CDR1 and CDR2: SGHDT, YYEEEE. The CDR3 covers 15 residues. Trimming removed 9 bases at V and 4 bases at J, with 22 bases between. CDR3 nucleotides: TGTGCCACCAGGGGACGGGGGAAAGGGGTAGAGACCCAGTACTTC. Its translation: CATRGRGKGVETQYF.

This chain connects TRBV5-4 to TRBJ2-7; 9 bases map to TRBD1. The V segment lost 0 bases and the J segment 2 bases; nucleotides outside the gene matches: 3. CDR3 size: 15 residues. Germline CDR1 is SGHNT and CDR2 is YYREEE (reference sequence). The CDR3 DNA sequence: TGTGCCAGCAGCTTGGGGACAGGGGTCCCCTACGAGCAGTACTTC. It codes for CASSLGTGVPYEQYF.

The chain links TRBV7-2 to TRBJ2-2, with 10 bases matching TRBD1. V gave up 5 bases and J gave up 4 bases; unmatched junction bases: 7. In germline, CDR1 is SGHTA, CDR2 FQGNSA. The CDR3 spans 16 residues. The CDR3 DNA sequence: TGTGCCAGCAGCCCTCGACAGGGGGCGAGCACCGGGGAGCTGTTTTTT. It specifies CASSPRQGASTGELFF.

The CDR3 sequence is CASSLNPQGFNSPLHF. The CDR3 DNA sequence: TGCGCCAGCAGCCTAAATCCACAGGGGTTCAATTCACCCCTCCACTTT. The V call is TRBV4-3, the J call TRBJ1-6; 7 nucleotides align to TRBD1. The germline V gene encodes CDR1 LGHNA and CDR2 YSLEER. The CDR3 covers 16 residues. V lost 4 bases and J lost 7; bases outside the gene matches: 10.

V gene TRBV5-1 combines with J gene TRBJ1-2; the D is unclear. This CDR3 is 12 amino acids long. Germline CDR1 reads SGHRS; CDR2 reads YFSETQ. V shed 0 bases and J shed 8 bases, with 8 bases lying between them. CDR3 in amino acids: CASSLGENGYTF. The CDR3, as DNA: TGCGCCAGCAGCTTGGGAGAAAACGGCTACACCTTC.

This chain uses TRBV10-2 with TRBJ1-5; D is unresolved. Trimming shortened V by 4 bases and J by 2 bases, and 12 bases separated the two germline ends. The germline V gene has CDR1 WSHSY and CDR2 SAAADI. The CDR3 contains 15 residues. The CDR3 reads CASSGPGEGNQPQHF. CDR3 DNA sequence: TGCGCCAGCAGTGGGCCGGGAGAGGGCAATCAGCCCCAGCATTTT.

The chain uses TRBV6-6 and TRBJ1-4; the match to TRBD1 covers 8 bases. The CDR3 is 13 residues long. CDR1 is MNHNY and CDR2 is SVGAGI in the germline V gene (reference sequence). Unmatched junction bases numbered 5, after V lost 6 bases and J lost 8 bases. CDR3 coding DNA: TGTGCCAGCAGCCAACAGGGGGTAGAAAAACTGTTTTTT. It yields the protein CASSQQGVEKLFF.

The chain recombines TRBV30 with TRBJ2-2; no reliable D call. Germline V lookup: CDR1 GTSNPN, CDR2 SVGIG (reference sequence). This CDR3 region has 13 residues. V dropped 5 bases and J dropped 4 bases, with 11 bases sitting between them. Here the CDR3 DNA reads TGTGCCTGGGGAAGGCAGGCCACCGGGGAGCTGTTTTTT. Translating it yields CAWGRQATGELFF.

The rearrangement links TRBV11-3 to TRBJ2-7; the D is unclear. This CDR3 spans 13 amino acids. Germline loops: CDR1 SGHNT, CDR2 YENEEA. Trimming removed 0 bases from V and 6 bases from J, with 9 bases in between. CDR3 in DNA: TGTGCCAGCAGCTTAGATAGATCACGCGAGCAGTACTTC. This encodes CASSLDRSREQYF.

The chain uses TRBV7-9 and TRBJ2-7; 10 bases align to TRBD1. Germline loops: CDR1 SEHNR, CDR2 FQNEAQ (reference sequence). After removal of 4 bases from V and 5 bases from J, the junction contained 8 bases not matched to a gene. This CDR3 is built from 15 residues. This chain's CDR3 is CASSSSGTGEHEQYF. CDR3 nucleotide sequence: TGTGCCAGCAGCTCCTCCGGGACAGGGGAACACGAGCAGTACTTC.

The V call is TRBV7-9, the J call TRBJ1-2, with TRBD1 identical over 9 bases. The germline CDR1 and CDR2 sequences are SEHNR and FQNEAQ (reference sequence). This CDR3 contains 14 residues. V trimming: 6 bases; J trimming: 8 bases; junction bases outside the gene matches: 10. DNA for the CDR3: TGTGCCAGCAGTTCCGGGACAGGGTCCGGCGGCTACACCTTC. This translates into CASSSGTGSGGYTF.

The V and J genes are TRBV5-4 and TRBJ1-1; D is perhaps TRBD1 (5 bases). The V and J ends lost 4 bases and 1 base respectively, with 11 bases between them. The CDR3 is 14 amino acids. Germline lookup yields CDR1 SGHNT and CDR2 YYREEE (reference sequence). The CDR3 DNA reads as TGTGCCAGCAGCGTGACAGCGGGGAACACTGAAGCTTTCTTT. Its protein is CASSVTAGNTEAFF.

CDR3 sequence reads: CASRNGQGIETQYF. In DNA form, the CDR3 reads TGTGCCAGCAGGAATGGACAGGGGATAGAGACCCAGTACTTC. The genes are TRBV6-5 and TRBJ2-5, with 9 bases fitting TRBD1. CDR3 length: 14 amino acids. V lost 6 bases, J lost 4 bases, and 6 bases stayed unmatched. Germline-derived CDR1 and CDR2 are MNHEY and SVGAGI.

The rearrangement joins TRBV6-5 to TRBJ2-1, with a possible D match to TRBD1 (5 bases). The germline V gene has CDR1 MNHEY and CDR2 SVGAGI. The CDR3 consists of 15 residues. Trimming took 6 bases from V and 2 from J, leaving 14 bases between them. CDR3 coding DNA: TGTGCCAGCAGCTCCGACAGATCCACCTACAATGAGCAGTTCTTC. Translating it yields CASSSDRSTYNEQFF.

The chain carries TRBV29-1 and TRBJ2-1; 10 bases are a match to TRBD2. The trim removed 5 bases at V and 1 base at J, leaving 8 bases unmatched. The CDR3 has 16 residues. Looked up from germline, CDR1 is SQVTM and CDR2 is ANQGSEA. CDR3: CSVSSGRAGSYNEQFF. CDR3 bases: TGCAGCGTTTCCAGCGGGAGGGCCGGGTCCTACAATGAGCAGTTCTTC.

This clone has only a few counts. The chain uses TRBV5-4 and TRBJ2-1; 8 nucleotides align to TRBD2. Looked up from germline, CDR1 is SGHNT and CDR2 is YYREEE (reference sequence). V shed 1 base, J shed 6 bases, and the junction held 3 bases outside the gene matches. This CDR3 contains 14 residues. CDR3 region: CASSLSGSFNEQFF. The CDR3 DNA sequence: TGTGCCAGCAGCTTGAGCGGGAGTTTCAATGAGCAGTTCTTC.

The genes are TRBV5-1 and TRBJ2-1, with a weak D call TRBD2 (6 bases). Per the germline V gene, CDR1 is SGHRS and CDR2 is YFSETQ. The V gene lost 0 bases and the J gene lost 5 bases, with 12 bases spanning the gap. The CDR3 totals 15 residues. As DNA, the CDR3 is TGCGCCAGCAGCTTGGGGCTAGCGCCGAACAATGAGCAGTTCTTC. Its translation is CASSLGLAPNNEQFF.

This clone was found once. The chain has TRBV7-9 and TRBJ1-6; D may be TRBD1 (5 bases). V was shortened by 0 bases and J by 9 bases, with 12 bases between the two germline ends. Germline V CDR1 and CDR2: SEHNR, FQNEAQ (reference sequence). The CDR3 extends over 15 amino acids. CDR3 coding DNA: TGTGCCAGCAGCTTAGCCGGGACTTTGGGTTCACCCCTCCACTTT. Its protein product is CASSLAGTLGSPLHF.

This clone was counted a single time. The chain employs TRBV6-1 and TRBJ2-7, with no clear D. The CDR3 contains 15 residues. Per germline, CDR1 MNHNS and CDR2 SASEGT. Trimming shortened V by 1 base and J by 3 bases, and 13 bases separated the two germline ends. CDR3 in amino acids: CASSEDKQIHYEQYF. The CDR3 bases are TGTGCCAGCAGTGAAGACAAACAAATCCACTACGAGCAGTACTTC.

The chain recombines TRBV9 with TRBJ2-5; 7 nucleotides agree with TRBD1. The J call may be mistaken, given a closer DNA end match to TRBJ2-7. Germline CDR1 reads SGDLS; CDR2 reads YYNGEE. This CDR3 comprises 15 residues. CDR3 loop: CASSGSQGVLNEQYF. DNA for the CDR3: TGTGCCAGCAGCGGTTCGCAGGGGGTGCTAAACGAGCAGTACTTC.

CDR3 nucleotide sequence: TGTGCCAGCAGCAAAGTCCGGGGGGCTACCTCTGGGGCCAACGTCCTGACTTTC. It yields the protein CASSKVRGATSGANVLTF. This rearrangement joins TRBV21-1 to TRBJ2-6; the table gives TRBD2 as D, unverified against the DNA. TRBV21-1 has pseudogene status. The CDR3 consists of 18 residues.

The V call is TRBV25-1, the J call TRBJ1-2, with 10 bases lining up with TRBD1. CDR1 is MGHDK, CDR2 SYGVNS, per germline. The CDR3 has 16 residues. V shed 2 bases and J 4 bases; nucleotides not matched to a gene: 7. CDR3 sequence (DNA): TGTGCCAGCAGTGAACACGGACAGGGGGGTGCCTATGGCTACACCTTC. Protein: CASSEHGQGGAYGYTF.

There are a few counts of this clone. The CDR3 nucleotides are TGTGCCAGCAGCTTAGGTGTAGGGGTGTACGAGCAGTACTTC. Translation: CASSLGVGVYEQYF. The chain is built from TRBV11-2 and TRBJ2-7; the D gene is possibly TRBD1 (5 bases). The ends were cut back, 1 base at V and 4 bases at J, with 11 bases in the middle. The germline V gene encodes CDR1 SGHAT and CDR2 FQNNGV. The CDR3 contains 14 residues.

The rearrangement joins TRBV28 to TRBJ2-7, with D unresolved. The CDR3 has 13 residues. In germline, CDR1 is MDHEN, CDR2 SYDVKM. Deletions cut 2 bases from V and 2 bases from J, with 7 bases between. Here the CDR3 DNA reads TGTGCCAGCAGTTTAACGGTCCCCTACGAGCAGTACTTC. Protein sequence: CASSLTVPYEQYF.

The chain employs TRBV5-1 and TRBJ2-7; weak D call: TRBD1 (5 bases). The CDR3 consists of 14 residues. V shed 4 bases and J shed 3 bases, with 14 bases lying between them. Germline CDR1 is SGHRS and CDR2 is YFSETQ. CDR3 DNA sequence: TGCGCCAGCAGCCCAGGGTCCTCTGTCTACGAGCAGTACTTC. Its translation: CASSPGSSVYEQYF.

The genes are TRBV7-8 and TRBJ2-1; TRBD2 agrees at 11 bases. Germline V lookup: CDR1 SGHVS, CDR2 FQNEAQ. Trimming cost V 5 bases and J 6 bases; bases outside gene matches: 15. CDR3 length: 18 amino acids. CDR3 region: CASSPLLSSGRSRNEQFF. CDR3 nucleotides: TGTGCCAGCAGCCCCCTGTTATCTAGCGGGAGGTCGCGCAATGAGCAGTTCTTC.

The V call is TRBV5-4, the J call TRBJ2-7; tentatively, D is TRBD1 (6 bases). Trimming cost V 0 bases and J 0 bases, with 16 bases left between them. Germline CDR1 and CDR2: SGHNT and YYREEE (reference sequence). This CDR3 has 17 residues. CDR3 DNA sequence: TGTGCCAGCAGCTTGGACATTTCCGCAGGGGCCTCCTACGAGCAGTACTTC. This sequence encodes CASSLDISAGASYEQYF.